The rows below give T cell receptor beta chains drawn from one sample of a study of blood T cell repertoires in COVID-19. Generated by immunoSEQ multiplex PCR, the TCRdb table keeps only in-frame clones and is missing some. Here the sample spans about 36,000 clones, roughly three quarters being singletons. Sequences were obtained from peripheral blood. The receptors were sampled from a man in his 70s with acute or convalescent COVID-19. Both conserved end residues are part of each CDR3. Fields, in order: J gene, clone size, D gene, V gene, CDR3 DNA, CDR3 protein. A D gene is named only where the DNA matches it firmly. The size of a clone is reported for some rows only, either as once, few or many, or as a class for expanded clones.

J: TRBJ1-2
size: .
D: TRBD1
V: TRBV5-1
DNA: TGCGCCAGCAGCGAGGAGGGGGCTAGGGGCTACACCTTC
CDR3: CASSEEGARGYTF

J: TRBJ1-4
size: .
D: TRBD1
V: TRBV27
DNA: TGTGCCAGCAGTTTAACAGGGGACAGTGCTGAAAAACTGTTTTTT
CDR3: CASSLTGDSAEKLFF

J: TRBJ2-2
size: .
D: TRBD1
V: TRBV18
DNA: TGTGCCAGCTCAACCAGAGGGACAGGGAACACCGGGGAGCTGTTTTTT
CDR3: CASSTRGTGNTGELFF

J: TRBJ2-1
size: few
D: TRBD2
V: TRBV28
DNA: TGTGCCAGCAGACCGGTAGCGGGGCCTATTGGGGAGCAGTTCTTC
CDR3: CASRPVAGPIGEQFF

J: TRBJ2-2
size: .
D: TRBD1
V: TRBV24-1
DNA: TGTGCCACCAGTGACCGGACAGGGGAAAACACCGGGGAGCTGTTTTTT
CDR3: CATSDRTGENTGELFF

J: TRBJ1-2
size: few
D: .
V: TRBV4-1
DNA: TGCGCCAGCAGCCAAGACACAGGGCCCTATGGCTACACCTTC
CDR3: CASSQDTGPYGYTF

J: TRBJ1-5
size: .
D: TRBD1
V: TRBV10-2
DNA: TGCGCCAGCACAGGGGGAGACAATCAGCCCCAGCATTTT
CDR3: CASTGGDNQPQHF

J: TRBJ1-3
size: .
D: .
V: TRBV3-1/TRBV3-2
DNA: TGTGCCAGCAGCCAAGACCCCATCAATGGAAACACCATATATTTT
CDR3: CASSQDPINGNTIYF

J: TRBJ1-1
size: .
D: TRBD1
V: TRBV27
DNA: TGTGCCAGCAGGGCCGTACAGGGGATCGGGGACACTGAAGCTTTCTTT
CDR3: CASRAVQGIGDTEAFF

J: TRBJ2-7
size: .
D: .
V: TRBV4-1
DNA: TGCGCCAGCAGCCCCCGGACAGAGAGCTCCTACGAGCAGTACTTC
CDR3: CASSPRTESSYEQYF

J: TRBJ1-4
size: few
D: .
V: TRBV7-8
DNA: TGTGCCAGCAGCCCACAGGGTAATCGGGTGTTGGAAAAACTGTTTTTT
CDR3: CASSPQGNRVLEKLFF

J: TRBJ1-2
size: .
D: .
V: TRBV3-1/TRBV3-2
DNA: TGTGCCAGCAGCCCCCAGGTTCGGATACAATACTATGGCTACACCTTC
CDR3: CASSPQVRIQYYGYTF

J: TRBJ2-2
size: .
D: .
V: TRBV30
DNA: TGTGCCTGGAGTGTACAATCGGCGAGGTGGGAGCTGTTTTTT
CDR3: CAWSVQSARWELFF

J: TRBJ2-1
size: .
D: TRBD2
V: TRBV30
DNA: TGTGCCTGGAGTGTACGAGGCGGGAGGGCTATTCGGGAGCAGTTCTTC
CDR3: CAWSVRGGRAIREQFF

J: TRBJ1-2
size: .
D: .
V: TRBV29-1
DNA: TGCAGCGTTGACTCCTTAAACTATGGCTACACCTTC
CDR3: CSVDSLNYGYTF

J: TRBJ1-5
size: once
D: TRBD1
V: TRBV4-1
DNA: TGCGCCAGCAGCCAAGTTTGGACAGGGGGCGCGGGCAATCAGCCCCAGCATTTT
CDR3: CASSQVWTGGAGNQPQHF

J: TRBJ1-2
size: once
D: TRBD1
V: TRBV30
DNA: TGTGCCTGGAACTTGGGACAGGTGGGAATGGGCTACACCTTC
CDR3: CAWNLGQVGMGYTF

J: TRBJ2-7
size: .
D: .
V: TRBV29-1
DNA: TGCAGCGTTGTACAGAGCTCCTACGAGCAGTACTTC
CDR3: CSVVQSSYEQYF

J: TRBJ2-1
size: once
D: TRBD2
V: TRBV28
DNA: TGTGCCAGCAGCCCACTAGCGGGAGGGCTGAGCTCCTACAATGAGCAGTTCTTC
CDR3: CASSPLAGGLSSYNEQFF

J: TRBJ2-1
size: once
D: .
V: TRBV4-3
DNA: TGCGCCAGCAGCCAAGATCAGGGGCCCAATGAGCAGTTCTTC
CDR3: CASSQDQGPNEQFF

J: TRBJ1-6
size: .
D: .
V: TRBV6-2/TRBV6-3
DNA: TGTGCCAGCAGTTACGCAGAGCGGAATTCACCCCTCCACTTT
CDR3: CASSYAERNSPLHF

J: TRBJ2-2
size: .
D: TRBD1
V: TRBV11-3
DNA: TGTGCCAGCAGCCACCGGGACAGGGGTACCGGGGAGCTGTTTTTT
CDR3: CASSHRDRGTGELFF

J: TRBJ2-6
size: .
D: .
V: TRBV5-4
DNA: TGTGCCAGCAGCTGGGGGGGCAGGTTAGACGGGGCCAACGTCCTGACTTTC
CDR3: CASSWGGRLDGANVLTF

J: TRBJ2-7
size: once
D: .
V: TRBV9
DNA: TGTGCCAGCAGCGTAGGAGGGGGTGGCTCCTACGAGCAGTACTTC
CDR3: CASSVGGGGSYEQYF

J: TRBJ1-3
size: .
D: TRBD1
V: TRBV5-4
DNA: TGTGCCAGCAGCTTGCAGGGGGCGCTCTCTGGAAACACCATATATTTT
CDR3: CASSLQGALSGNTIYF

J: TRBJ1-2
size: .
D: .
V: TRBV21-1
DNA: TGTGCCAGCACTTACCGGAGGTGGACTATTGGCTACACCTTC
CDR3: CASTYRRWTIGYTF

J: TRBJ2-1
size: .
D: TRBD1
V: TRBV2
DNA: TGTGCCAGCAGCTTCGACAGGGTAGGGTTCTTC
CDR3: CASSFDRVGFF

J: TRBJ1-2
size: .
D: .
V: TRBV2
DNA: TGTGCCAGCAGTGATTTGGACATGACCTATGGCTACACCTTC
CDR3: CASSDLDMTYGYTF

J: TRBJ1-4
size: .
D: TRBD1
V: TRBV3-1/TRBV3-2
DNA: TGTGCCAGCAGCCTAGGGACAGGGGGCGTTGAAAAACTGTTTTTT
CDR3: CASSLGTGGVEKLFF

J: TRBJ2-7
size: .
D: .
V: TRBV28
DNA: TGTGCCAGCACTCCAGGGGTCGAGCAGTACTTC
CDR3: CASTPGVEQYF

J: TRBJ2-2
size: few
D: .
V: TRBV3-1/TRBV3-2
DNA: TGTGCCAGCAGTTTCGGACTGAACTTGAACACCGGGGAGCTGTTTTTT
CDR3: CASSFGLNLNTGELFF

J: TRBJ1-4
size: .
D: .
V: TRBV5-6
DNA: TGTGCCAGCAGCTTTTCTGCCGGGAAACTGTTTTTT
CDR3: CASSFSAGKLFF

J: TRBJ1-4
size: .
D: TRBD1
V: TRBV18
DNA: TGTGCCAGCTCACCACCGGGAACAGGGGGCGCCTATGAAAAACTGTTTTTT
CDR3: CASSPPGTGGAYEKLFF

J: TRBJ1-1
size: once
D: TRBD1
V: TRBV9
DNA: TGTGCCAGCAGCCCATTACAGGGGGCAAACACTGAAGCTTTCTTT
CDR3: CASSPLQGANTEAFF

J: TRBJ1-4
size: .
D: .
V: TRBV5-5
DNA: TGTGCCAGCAGCTTGGTCCAGGGAACTTTAGGCGAAAAACTGTTTTTT
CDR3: CASSLVQGTLGEKLFF

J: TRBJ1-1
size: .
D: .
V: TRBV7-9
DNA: TGTGCCAGCAGCTTAGAAGAGTTAAGTGAAGCTTTCTTT
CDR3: CASSLEELSEAFF

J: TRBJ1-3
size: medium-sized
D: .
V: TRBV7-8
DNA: TGTGCCAGCAGCTTACAGGGCGCTGGAAACACCATATATTTT
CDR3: CASSLQGAGNTIYF

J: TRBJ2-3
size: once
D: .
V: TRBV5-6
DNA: TGTGCCAGCAGCTTGTACCCCGGTTTCGGAGACACAGATACGCAGTATTTT
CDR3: CASSLYPGFGDTDTQYF

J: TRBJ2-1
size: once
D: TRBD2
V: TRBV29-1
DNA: TGCAGCGTTGAAGGTCACCCGACTAGCGGGAGCAATGAGCAGTTCTTC
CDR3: CSVEGHPTSGSNEQFF

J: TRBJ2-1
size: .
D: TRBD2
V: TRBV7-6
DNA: TGTGCCAGCACGACTAGCGGGAGGGCTCATGAGCAGTTCTTC
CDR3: CASTTSGRAHEQFF

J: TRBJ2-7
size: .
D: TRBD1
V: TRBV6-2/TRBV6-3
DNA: TGTGCCAGCAGTTCCAACAGGGGGACAACCCACGAGCAGTACTTC
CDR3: CASSSNRGTTHEQYF

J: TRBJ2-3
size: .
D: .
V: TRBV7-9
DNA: TGTGCCAGCAGCTCCTGGACAGAACGCACAGATACGCAGTATTTT
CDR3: CASSSWTERTDTQYF